A selection of T cell receptor beta chains follows, all from one sample in a study of blood T cell repertoires in COVID-19. Clones were sequenced by immunoSEQ multiplex PCR, and TCRdb holds only the in-frame ones, with some missing. The sample holds tens of thousands of clones; around 90% are singletons and the top ten take about 4%. Sequenced sample: peripheral blood. These receptors came from a man aged 55 to 70 with acute or convalescent COVID-19. The CDR3 runs from the conserved cysteine through the conserved F or W. The order of the fields is D gene, V gene, J gene, clone size, CDR3 protein, CDR3 DNA. A D gene is named only where the DNA matches it firmly. Part of the rows lack a size; the others show once, few, many or a class for expanded clones.

d_gene: TRBD2; v_gene: TRBV28; j_gene: TRBJ2-1; abundance: .; CDR3aa: CASEGGLGDEQFF; CDR3nt: TGTGCCAGCGAGGGAGGGTTGGGGGATGAGCAGTTCTTC
d_gene: TRBD1; v_gene: TRBV7-2; j_gene: TRBJ1-1; abundance: .; CDR3aa: CASSLGRGQTRSPRF; CDR3nt: TGTGCCAGCAGCTTAGGTAGGGGACAGACAAGATCCCCTCGCTTT
d_gene: .; v_gene: TRBV6-2/TRBV6-3; j_gene: TRBJ1-5; abundance: .; CDR3aa: CASSYSTRGNQPQHF; CDR3nt: TGTGCCAGCAGTTACTCGACTCGGGGGAATCAGCCCCAGCATTTT
d_gene: TRBD2; v_gene: TRBV5-1; j_gene: TRBJ2-5; abundance: .; CDR3aa: CASSFSSGGLGETQYF; CDR3nt: TGCGCCAGCAGCTTCTCCAGCGGGGGGCTGGGAGAGACCCAGTACTTC
d_gene: .; v_gene: TRBV4-3; j_gene: TRBJ2-7; abundance: .; CDR3aa: CASSQEGGRGAYEQYF; CDR3nt: TGCGCCAGCAGCCAAGAAGGGGGTCGGGGGGCCTACGAGCAGTACTTC
d_gene: TRBD2; v_gene: TRBV27; j_gene: TRBJ2-3; abundance: few; CDR3aa: CASSIRAGDITDTQYF; CDR3nt: TGTGCCAGCAGTATCCGAGCGGGAGACATCACAGATACGCAGTATTTT
d_gene: .; v_gene: TRBV6-5; j_gene: TRBJ1-2; abundance: few; CDR3aa: CASSFQGGYTF; CDR3nt: TGTGCCAGCAGTTTCCAGGGGGGCTACACCTTC
d_gene: TRBD1; v_gene: TRBV9; j_gene: TRBJ1-2; abundance: .; CDR3aa: CASSVGLWDSYGYTF; CDR3nt: TGTGCCAGCAGCGTAGGGTTATGGGACAGCTATGGCTACACCTTC
d_gene: .; v_gene: TRBV7-9; j_gene: TRBJ1-3; abundance: .; CDR3aa: CASIEGLGNTIYF; CDR3nt: TGTGCCAGCATCGAGGGCCTTGGAAACACCATATATTTT
d_gene: .; v_gene: TRBV2; j_gene: TRBJ1-5; abundance: .; CDR3aa: CASSEDEVNQPQHF; CDR3nt: TGTGCCAGCAGTGAAGATGAGGTGAATCAGCCCCAGCATTTT
d_gene: .; v_gene: TRBV2; j_gene: TRBJ1-6; abundance: .; CDR3aa: CASTSGVYNSPLHF; CDR3nt: TGTGCCAGCACGTCAGGGGTCTATAATTCACCCCTCCACTTT
d_gene: .; v_gene: TRBV21-1; j_gene: TRBJ1-5; abundance: .; CDR3aa: CASSKNEGRYSNQPQHF; CDR3nt: TGTGCCAGCAGCAAAAATGAAGGGAGATATAGCAATCAGCCCCAGCATTTT
d_gene: TRBD2; v_gene: TRBV20-1; j_gene: TRBJ2-5; abundance: .; CDR3aa: CSAGTRETQYF; CDR3nt: TGCAGTGCTGGGACTAGGGAGACCCAGTACTTC
d_gene: .; v_gene: TRBV18; j_gene: TRBJ1-5; abundance: .; CDR3aa: CASSPGRDQPQHF; CDR3nt: TGTGCCAGCTCACCGGGGAGGGATCAGCCCCAGCATTTT
d_gene: TRBD1; v_gene: TRBV25-1; j_gene: TRBJ1-2; abundance: .; CDR3aa: CASSESGQGARHYGYTF; CDR3nt: TGTGCCAGCAGTGAATCCGGACAGGGGGCGCGCCACTATGGCTACACCTTC
d_gene: .; v_gene: TRBV18; j_gene: TRBJ1-1; abundance: .; CDR3aa: CASSPGAENTEAFF; CDR3nt: TGTGCCAGCTCACCGGGGGCCGAGAACACTGAAGCTTTCTTT
d_gene: .; v_gene: TRBV18; j_gene: TRBJ1-1; abundance: .; CDR3aa: CASSQSNSVNTEAFF; CDR3nt: TGTGCCAGCTCACAATCCAATTCGGTGAACACTGAAGCTTTCTTT
d_gene: TRBD1; v_gene: TRBV9; j_gene: TRBJ1-2; abundance: .; CDR3aa: CASSVGDSPNYGYTF; CDR3nt: TGTGCCAGCAGCGTAGGGGACAGCCCCAACTATGGCTACACCTTC
d_gene: .; v_gene: TRBV5-4; j_gene: TRBJ2-7; abundance: .; CDR3aa: CASSYQGRLNDEQYF; CDR3nt: TGTGCCAGCAGCTATCAGGGGAGATTAAACGACGAGCAGTACTTC
d_gene: .; v_gene: TRBV14; j_gene: TRBJ2-1; abundance: once; CDR3aa: CASSPYGGTVYNEQFF; CDR3nt: TGTGCCAGCAGCCCCTATGGGGGGACGGTGTACAATGAGCAGTTCTTC
d_gene: TRBD2; v_gene: TRBV3-1/TRBV3-2; j_gene: TRBJ2-7; abundance: .; CDR3aa: CASSQRGAYEQYF; CDR3nt: TGTGCCAGCAGCCAGCGGGGGGCCTACGAGCAGTACTTC
d_gene: TRBD1; v_gene: TRBV30; j_gene: TRBJ1-2; abundance: .; CDR3aa: CAWSVGRGTGGYGYTF; CDR3nt: TGTGCCTGGAGTGTAGGCCGCGGGACAGGGGGCTATGGCTACACCTTC
d_gene: .; v_gene: TRBV29-1; j_gene: TRBJ2-3; abundance: .; CDR3aa: CSVLGVLGPHTDTQYF; CDR3nt: TGCAGCGTCCTCGGGGTGCTTGGACCCCACACAGATACGCAGTATTTT
d_gene: TRBD1; v_gene: TRBV29-1; j_gene: TRBJ1-2; abundance: .; CDR3aa: CSARTGVGYTF; CDR3nt: TGCAGCGCCAGAACAGGGGTCGGCTACACCTTC
d_gene: TRBD1; v_gene: TRBV30; j_gene: TRBJ2-7; abundance: .; CDR3aa: CAWSGGQGYEQYF; CDR3nt: TGTGCCTGGAGTGGGGGACAGGGCTACGAGCAGTACTTC
d_gene: .; v_gene: TRBV19; j_gene: TRBJ1-1; abundance: .; CDR3aa: CASSGKDSPAEAFF; CDR3nt: TGTGCCAGTAGTGGAAAGGACAGTCCGGCTGAAGCTTTCTTT
d_gene: .; v_gene: TRBV12-3/TRBV12-4; j_gene: TRBJ1-5; abundance: .; CDR3aa: CASTLGGGPQHF; CDR3nt: TGTGCCAGCACCCTCGGGGGTGGGCCCCAGCATTTT
d_gene: .; v_gene: TRBV23-1; j_gene: TRBJ1-4; abundance: .; CDR3aa: CASSPAGRQEKLFF; CDR3nt: TGCGCCAGCAGTCCCGCTGGGAGGCAGGAAAAACTGTTTTTT
d_gene: TRBD2; v_gene: TRBV6-2/TRBV6-3; j_gene: TRBJ2-5; abundance: .; CDR3aa: CASSYSLGTSGGASETQYF; CDR3nt: TGTGCCAGCAGTTACTCCTTGGGGACTAGCGGGGGGGCCAGCGAGACCCAGTACTTC
d_gene: TRBD1; v_gene: TRBV7-2; j_gene: TRBJ2-1; abundance: .; CDR3aa: CASSFRTGRYNEQFF; CDR3nt: TGTGCCAGCAGCTTTAGGACAGGACGGTACAATGAGCAGTTCTTC
d_gene: .; v_gene: TRBV18; j_gene: TRBJ2-7; abundance: .; CDR3aa: CASSPPGGIEEQYF; CDR3nt: TGTGCCAGCTCACCACCAGGCGGGATCGAGGAGCAGTACTTC
d_gene: TRBD1; v_gene: TRBV4-3; j_gene: TRBJ2-2; abundance: .; CDR3aa: CASSQVLSTGGAGELFF; CDR3nt: TGCGCCAGCAGCCAAGTTTTGTCGACAGGGGGGGCCGGGGAGCTGTTTTTT
d_gene: .; v_gene: TRBV5-6; j_gene: TRBJ1-2; abundance: .; CDR3aa: CASSLGGQGNYGYTF; CDR3nt: TGTGCCAGCAGCTTGGGCGGGCAGGGGAACTATGGCTACACCTTC
d_gene: .; v_gene: TRBV6-5; j_gene: TRBJ2-7; abundance: .; CDR3aa: CASSSQYEQYF; CDR3nt: TGTGCCAGCAGTTCGCAGTACGAGCAGTACTTC
d_gene: .; v_gene: TRBV11-2; j_gene: TRBJ2-4; abundance: .; CDR3aa: CASSWGLREVIQYF; CDR3nt: TGTGCCAGCAGCTGGGGACTCCGTGAAGTCATTCAGTACTTC
d_gene: TRBD1; v_gene: TRBV5-1; j_gene: TRBJ1-2; abundance: .; CDR3aa: CASSLGDRVTGYGYTF; CDR3nt: TGCGCCAGCAGCTTGGGAGACAGGGTAACCGGCTATGGCTACACCTTC
d_gene: TRBD2; v_gene: TRBV9; j_gene: TRBJ2-2; abundance: .; CDR3aa: CASSVSGGNTGELFF; CDR3nt: TGTGCCAGCAGCGTAAGCGGGGGGAACACCGGGGAGCTGTTTTTT
d_gene: .; v_gene: TRBV5-4; j_gene: TRBJ1-6; abundance: .; CDR3aa: CASSPGGDSYNSPLHF; CDR3nt: TGTGCCAGCAGCCCTGGGGGGGACTCCTATAATTCACCCCTCCACTTT
d_gene: .; v_gene: TRBV18; j_gene: TRBJ2-5; abundance: once; CDR3aa: CASSRGGVQETQYF; CDR3nt: TGTGCCAGCTCTCGAGGGGGGGTCCAAGAGACCCAGTACTTC
d_gene: TRBD1; v_gene: TRBV29-1; j_gene: TRBJ1-2; abundance: .; CDR3aa: CSVERQGTGYGYTF; CDR3nt: TGCAGCGTTGAACGACAGGGGACTGGGTATGGCTACACCTTC
d_gene: .; v_gene: TRBV7-3; j_gene: TRBJ2-2; abundance: .; CDR3aa: CASSSQGNTGELFF; CDR3nt: TGTGCCAGCAGCTCACAGGGGAACACCGGGGAGCTGTTTTTT